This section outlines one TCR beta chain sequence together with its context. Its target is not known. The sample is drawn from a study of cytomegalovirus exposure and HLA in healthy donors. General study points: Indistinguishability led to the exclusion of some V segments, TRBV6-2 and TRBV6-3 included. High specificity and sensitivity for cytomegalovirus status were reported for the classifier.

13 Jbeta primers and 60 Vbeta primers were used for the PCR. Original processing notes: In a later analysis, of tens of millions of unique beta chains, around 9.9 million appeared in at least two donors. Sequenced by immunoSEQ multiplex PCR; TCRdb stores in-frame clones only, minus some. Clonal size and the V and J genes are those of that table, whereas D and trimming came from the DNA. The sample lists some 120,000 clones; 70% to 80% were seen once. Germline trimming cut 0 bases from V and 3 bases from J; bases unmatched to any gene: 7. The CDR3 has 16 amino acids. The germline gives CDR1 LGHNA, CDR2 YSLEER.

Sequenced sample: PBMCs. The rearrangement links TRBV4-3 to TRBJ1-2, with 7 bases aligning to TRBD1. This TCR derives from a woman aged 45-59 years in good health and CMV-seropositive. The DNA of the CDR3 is TGCGCCAGCAGCCAAGATGGAGTCAGGGGGGACTATGGCTACACCTTC. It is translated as CASSQDGVRGDYGYTF.